These 3 T cell receptor beta chains came from one sample sequenced in a study of T cell repertoires in cytomegalovirus infection. These receptors' antigens are unknown. A single record per CDR3 protein comes from TCRdb applying MiXCR to the reads. This sample has some 200,000 distinct CDR3 sequences, with about 39% found just once. The source material was CD8+ T cells from cultured PBMCs, sampled from culture after CMV antigen stimulation. These receptors all come from a human donor in good health (CMV status not recorded). Some clones in this sample may be carry-over from other donors' samples.

Points on this clonotype: Compared with germline, one end of the junction differs, possibly owing to a read error. The chain is built from TRBV27 and TRBJ2-3, with D hard to call. The CDR3 consists of 13 residues. Germline assignment: CDR1 MNHEY and CDR2 SMNVEV (reference sequence). CDR3 sequence reads: CASGLVRSDMQYF. CDR3 coding DNA: TGTGCCAGCGGTTTAGTACGTTCAGATATGCAGTATTTT.

The chain carries TRBV12-3 or TRBV12-4 and TRBJ2-7; D may match TRBD1 or TRBD2 (6 bases each). V shed 5 bases and J shed 6 bases, with 23 bases lying between them. The CDR3 totals 16 residues. CDR3 sequence reads: CASSPSSGGREAEQYF. CDR3 DNA: TGTGCCAGCAGTCCATCATCCGGGGGCAGGGAGGCCGAGCAGTACTTC.

The chain carries TRBV29-1 and TRBJ2-4; D gene ambiguous. Germline CDR1 reads SQVTM; CDR2 reads ANQGSEA. CDR3 length equals 15 residues. V dropped 6 bases and J dropped 0 bases, with 15 bases sitting between them. CDR3 in amino acids: CSVIDGRAAKNIQYF. CDR3 DNA sequence: TGCAGCGTCATCGACGGTAGGGCAGCCAAAAACATTCAGTACTTC.